This section outlines one TCR beta chain sequence together with its context. Its antigen is not identified. The data were obtained in a study of T cells after posttransplantation cyclophosphamide. The naive gate required viable CD3+CD4+ or CD3+CD8+ cells with CCR7+CD45RA+CD45RO-CD95-CD27+CD28+ phenotype. The study, taken as a whole, reports: Blood and skin or GI T cell repertoires showed limited TRB overlap.

There are 12 residues in the CDR3. The method was immunoSEQ multiplex PCR; TCRdb's version includes in-frame clones alone and lacks a portion of them. This table has around 31,000 clones, around 90% appearing once. This receptor was identified in a man aged 30 to 39 in good health and a related stem cell transplant donor. This chain links TRBV21-1 with TRBJ1-1; the D segment call TRBD1 is taken from the table without a DNA check. TRBV21-1 is recorded as a pseudogene. Sequencing used naive CD4+ T cells sorted from blood. CDR3: CASKRGSTEAFF. Written as DNA, the CDR3 is TGTGCCAGCAAGAGGGGGAGCACTGAAGCTTTCTTT.